This TCR beta chain was documented in a study of shared clonotypes between healthy human individuals. Study-level background: CD8 memory received one plate per donor, CD8 naive two, CD4 memory three and CD4 naive three.

A CD45RA+ naive subset and a CD45RA-negative memory subset were split from CD4+ cells. Remarks on this clone: The antigen is undetermined.

Produced via immunoSEQ multiplex PCR; TCRdb's table is partial and in-frame only. The table lists about 2,500,000 clones, more than 80% of them singletons. Findings and caveats of the study: Sorted-subset sequencing, rarefaction showed, was incomplete despite large depth.

Germline CDR1 reads SGHVS; CDR2 reads FQNEAQ. The V and J ends lost 4 bases and 0 bases, in that order; junction bases with no gene match: 5. The CDR3 sequence is 15 residues long. The sequenced material came from naive CD4+ T cells sorted from blood. Subset noted: CD45RA+ positively selected. The TCR comes from a man aged 18 to 30 in good health. The V call is TRBV7-8, the J call TRBJ2-7; 8 bases match TRBD1. In DNA, the CDR3 is TGTGCCAGCAGCTCGAGACAGGGGAACTCCTACGAGCAGTACTTC. It translates to CASSSRQGNSYEQYF. Complete variable domain (other parts from reference TRBV7-8 and TRBJ2-7): GAGVSQSPRYKVAKRGQDVALRCDPISGHVSLFWYQQALGQGPEFLTYFQNEAQLDKSGLPSDRFFAERPEGSVSTLKIQRTQQEDSAVYLCASSSRQGNSYEQYFGPGTRLTVT.